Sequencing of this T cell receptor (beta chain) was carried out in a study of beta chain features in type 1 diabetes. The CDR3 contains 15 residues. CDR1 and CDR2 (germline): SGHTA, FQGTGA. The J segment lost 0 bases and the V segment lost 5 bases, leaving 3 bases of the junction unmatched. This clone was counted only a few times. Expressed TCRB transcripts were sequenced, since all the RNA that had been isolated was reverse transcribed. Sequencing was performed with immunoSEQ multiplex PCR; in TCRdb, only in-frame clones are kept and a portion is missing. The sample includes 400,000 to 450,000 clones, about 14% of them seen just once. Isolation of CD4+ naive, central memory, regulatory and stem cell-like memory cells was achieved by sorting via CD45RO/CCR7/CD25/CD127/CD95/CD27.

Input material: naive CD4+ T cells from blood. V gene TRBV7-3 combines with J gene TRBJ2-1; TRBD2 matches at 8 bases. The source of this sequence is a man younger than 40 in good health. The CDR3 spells CASSPRGGSYNEQFF. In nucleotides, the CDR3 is TGTGCCAGCAGCCCTCGGGGGGGCTCCTACAATGAGCAGTTCTTC.